These 9 T cell receptor beta chains originate from one sample sequenced in a study of CD8+CD57+ T cells in acquired aplastic anemia listed by TCRdb under 2018. This sample was sequenced with an Illumina HiSeq 2000. Profiling of TCR beta VDJ combinations and CDR3 sequences used genomic DNA as the template. TCRdb's own reprocessing of the public reads used fastp at Q25 and MiXCR and kept productive beta chains. Entries are consolidated by CDR3 protein sequence, retaining the most common genes and DNA. This sample is represented by around 200,000 distinct CDR3 sequences; less than 70% of them were singletons. The biggest ten clones account for around a sixth of the sample. Sequences were obtained from sorted CD4+, CD8+, or CD8+CD57+ T cells (not recorded which) from PBMCs. The receptors stem from a human donor in good health, serving as a control.

This clonotype was recorded at least ten times. The V gene is TRBV5-6, the J gene TRBJ1-2; D uncertain. Germline assignment: CDR1 SGHDT and CDR2 YYEEEE. The CDR3 covers 13 residues. Trimming left V 5 bases short and J 2 bases short, with 10 bases between. In DNA form, the CDR3 reads TGTGCCAGCAGTCGTGAACCCAACTATGGCTACACCTTC. This encodes CASSREPNYGYTF. The full variable domain, completed using reference TRBV5-6 and TRBJ1-2, is DAGVTQSPTHLIKTRGQQVTLRCSPKSGHDTVSWYQQALGQGPQFIFQYYEEEERQRGNFPDRFSGHQFPNYSSELNVNALLLGDSALYLCASSREPNYGYTFGSGTRLTVV.

Turning to this clonotype: The junction shows a germline mismatch at one end, possibly a read error. The V call is TRBV10-3, the J call TRBJ2-7, with TRBD1 identical over 7 bases. The CDR3 spans 12 residues. CDR1 ENHRY and CDR2 SYGVKD come from the germline V gene. The chain's CDR3 is CAISESQGERYF. Written as DNA, the CDR3 is TGTGCCATCAGTGAGTCCCAGGGGGAGCGGTACTTC.

The chain combines TRBV10-2 with TRBJ1-5, with D possibly being TRBD1 (5 bases). Germline V gene lookup returns CDR1 WSHSY and CDR2 SAAADI. This CDR3 spans 12 amino acids. V shed 8 bases and J shed 5 bases, with 10 bases lying between them. CDR3 coding DNA: TGCGCCAGCGGGAGGGACCATCAGCCCCAGCATTTT. Translation gives CASGRDHQPQHF.

Comments on this clonotype: The CDR3 does not end in the conserved phenylalanine or tryptophan, so this is likely a read error. The DNA is left out, because the CDR3 cannot be placed on it with certainty; the CDR3 is given as TCRdb lists it. The chain uses TRBV25-1 and TRBJ2-1; the DNA was not used to check the table's D call, TRBD1. The CDR3 adds up to 15 amino acids, both ends counted. CDR1 MGHDK and CDR2 SYGVNS come from the germline V gene. The CDR3 sequence is CASSPPGAGNNERFL.

This sequence joins TRBV2 and TRBJ2-7, with 9 bases that match TRBD1. The CDR3 contains 15 residues. Trimming removed 1 base from V and 0 bases from J; junction bases left unmatched: 1. Germline V gene lookup returns CDR1 SNHLY and CDR2 FYNNEI. The DNA for the CDR3 is TGTGCCAGCAGTGAAGGGACAGGGGTCTCCTACGAGCAGTACTTC. This codes for CASSEGTGVSYEQYF.

A remark on this clonotype: This may be a read error: a much more frequent sequence differs by one nucleotide. This rearrangement joins TRBV5-8 to TRBJ1-3; D is possibly TRBD1 (6 bases). This CDR3 has 16 residues. Germline lookup yields CDR1 SGHTS and CDR2 YDEGEE. CDR3 residues: CASSLTGRGSGNTTYF. CDR3 bases: TGTGCCAGCAGCTTGACAGGGAGGGGCTCTGGAAACACCACATATTTT.

This clonotype was detected many times. J is TRBJ2-3 and V is TRBV2; maybe TRBD2 (6 bases). V lost 7 bases and J lost 3, with 14 bases in between. The germline gives CDR1 SNHLY, CDR2 FYNNEI. There are 14 residues in the CDR3. The CDR3: CASKAGLATDTQYF. The DNA for the CDR3 is TGTGCCAGCAAGGCGGGACTGGCTACAGATACGCAGTATTTT.

The chain combines TRBV7-9 with TRBJ2-7; TRBD1 might be the D (5 bases). This CDR3 comprises 13 residues. Germline V lookup: CDR1 SEHNR, CDR2 FQNEAQ (reference sequence). V was cut by 3 bases and J by 6 bases, with 12 bases left in between. The CDR3 loop reads CASSFAQGGEQYF. The CDR3 nucleotides are TGTGCCAGCAGCTTCGCCCAGGGTGGCGAGCAGTACTTC. Complete variable domain (other parts from reference TRBV7-9 and TRBJ2-7): DTGVSQNPRHKITKRGQNVTFRCDPISEHNRLYWYRQTLGQGPEFLTYFQNEAQLEKSRLLSDRFSAERPKGSFSTLEIQRTEQGDSAMYLCASSFAQGGEQYFGPGTRLTVT.

This clonotype was observed a handful of times. This chain links TRBV6-1 with TRBJ2-3; TRBD2 is a possible D gene (7 bases). CDR3 size: 15 residues. Germline V CDR1 and CDR2: MNHNS, SASEGT. Trimming removed 9 bases at V and 0 bases at J, with 16 bases between. In nucleotides, the CDR3 is TGTGCCAGGGGGGCGGGGGCGGGGAGCACAGATACGCAGTATTTT. Translating gives CARGAGAGSTDTQYF.